The 21 T cell receptor beta chains in this list originate from one sample, sequenced in a study of T cells in Graves' hyperthyroidism and ophthalmopathy. Researchers took RNA transcripts and amplified the TCR beta CDR3 regions from them. HTBI primers were the set used in a first-round RT-PCR of the TCR CDR3. TCRdb re-analysed the multiplex PCR reads in MiXCR, keeping a single row per CDR3 protein. Here the sample spans around 690,000 distinct CDR3 sequences, 17% being singletons. The sequenced sample was blood. Every receptor here comes from a man aged 45-65 years with Graves' hyperthyroidism.

This clonotype was seen repeatedly, ten times or more. J is TRBJ1-1 and V is TRBV24-1, with a possible D match to TRBD1 (5 bases). V lost 5 bases, J lost 5 bases, and 11 bases lay in between. Germline V gene data show CDR1 as KGHDR and CDR2 as SFDVKD. The CDR3 contains 13 residues. The CDR3, as DNA: TGTGCCACCAGTGGAGGGGAATGGACTGAAGCTTTCTTT. Its protein is CATSGGEWTEAFF.

This clonotype was counted between two and nine times. The chain is built from TRBV10-2 and TRBJ2-3; 11 bases are shared with TRBD2. The CDR3 spans 15 residues. V lost 6 bases to trimming and J lost 7 bases; unmatched junction nucleotides: 9. Looked up from germline, CDR1 is WSHSY and CDR2 is SAAADI. CDR3 nucleotides: TGCGCCAGCAGGAAGGGACTAGCGGACGTAAATACGCAGTATTTT. Residues: CASRKGLADVNTQYF.

This clonotype was observed at least ten times. This chain links TRBV20-1 with TRBJ1-3; no clear D. Germline V lookup: CDR1 DFQATT, CDR2 SNEGSKA (reference sequence). This CDR3 is 15 amino acids long. V was cut by 1 base and J by 2 bases, with 12 bases left in between. The CDR3 DNA reads as TGCAGTGCTAGAGTGTTAAAGCGAACTGGAAACACCATATATTTT. Translating it yields CSARVLKRTGNTIYF.

Worth noting for this clonotype: A read error may produce the germline difference seen at one junction end. This chain joins TRBV9 and TRBJ2-7, with D perhaps matching TRBD1 or TRBD2 (6 bases each). The CDR3 is made up of 13 amino acids. The V gene's germline CDR1 is SGDLS and CDR2 YYNGEE. CDR3 amino acids: CASGGDNIYKQYF. Written as DNA, the CDR3 is TGTGCCAGCGGCGGGGACAATATCTACAAGCAGTACTTC.

Many counts were recorded for this clonotype. The rearrangement links TRBV28 to TRBJ2-3, with TRBD2 matching 8 bases. The CDR3 has 17 residues. V was pared by 4 bases and J by 3 bases, with 12 bases of the junction left unmatched. Germline CDR1 is MDHEN and CDR2 is SYDVKM. CDR3 nucleotides: TGTGCCAGCAGTTCCATACCTTTCTCGGGAGGGACAGATACGCAGTATTTT. It encodes CASSSIPFSGGTDTQYF.

In this sample, this clonotype turned up many times. The chain has TRBV20-1 and TRBJ2-1; D possibly corresponds to TRBD2 (5 bases). The ends were cut back, 0 bases at V and 4 bases at J, with 10 bases in the middle. The germline V gene has CDR1 DFQATT and CDR2 SNEGSKA (reference sequence). This CDR3 comprises 14 residues. This CDR3 is CSARERRVYNEQFF. In DNA form, the CDR3 reads TGCAGTGCTAGAGAGAGGCGGGTTTACAATGAGCAGTTCTTC.

This chain joins TRBV12-5 and TRBJ1-1, with a weak D call TRBD1 (6 bases). CDR1 and CDR2 from the germline V gene are LGHNT and FRNRAP. The V gene lost 7 bases and the J gene lost 8 bases, with 14 bases spanning the gap. CDR3 length: 12 amino acids. CDR3 sequence: CASASEGGEAFF. Here the CDR3 DNA reads TGTGCTAGTGCCTCGGAAGGGGGAGAAGCTTTCTTT. Combining the CDR3 with reference TRBV12-5 and TRBJ1-1 gives the whole variable domain DARVTQTPRHKVTEMGQEVTMRCQPILGHNTVFWYRQTMMQGLELLAYFRNRAPLDDSGMPKDRFSAEMPDATLATLKIQPSEPRDSAVYFCASASEGGEAFFGQGTRLTVV.

This clonotype has a handful of counts. The chain is built from TRBV24-1 and TRBJ1-5, with 7 bases aligning to TRBD1. Germline V CDR1 and CDR2: KGHDR, SFDVKD. J gave up 1 base and V 4 bases, and 6 bases lay outside the gene matches. The length of the CDR3 is 16 residues. CDR3 sequence (DNA): TGTGCCACCAGTGAGAATAGGGGGCCGAGCAATCAGCCCCAGCATTTT. Translation: CATSENRGPSNQPQHF.

This clonotype was counted a few times. V gene TRBV7-2 combines with J gene TRBJ1-1, with D tentatively TRBD1 (5 bases). Between the trimmed V and J ends, which lost 5 bases and 5 bases, there was a span of 21 bases. The CDR3 consists of 16 residues. Germline V CDR1 and CDR2: SGHTA, FQGNSA. In DNA form, the CDR3 reads TGTGCCAGCAGCCTCCGGGACGGACGACGGGCGACTGAAGCTTTCTTT. Translated, it gives CASSLRDGRRATEAFF.

This clonotype was detected many times. V is TRBV28 and J is TRBJ1-1; D is ambiguous. The CDR3 contains 14 residues. The ends were cut back, 7 bases at V and 10 bases at J, with 22 bases in the middle. In germline, CDR1 is MDHEN, CDR2 SYDVKM. This chain's CDR3 is CASTDRRAPMAAFF. The CDR3 DNA sequence: TGTGCCAGCACCGACCGTAGAGCTCCAATGGCAGCTTTCTTT.

There are many counts of this clonotype. The chain joins TRBV2 to TRBJ2-5, with D perhaps TRBD1 (6 bases). The ends were cut back, 3 bases at V and 2 bases at J, with 10 bases in the middle. Germline assignment: CDR1 SNHLY and CDR2 FYNNEI. This CDR3 has 14 residues. CDR3: CASSEWTDQETQYF. The CDR3 nucleotides are TGTGCCAGCAGTGAGTGGACAGATCAAGAGACCCAGTACTTC.

This rearrangement joins TRBV29-1 to TRBJ1-1; 7 bases are shared with TRBD1. Germline V lookup: CDR1 SQVTM, CDR2 ANQGSEA. J gave up 3 bases and V 6 bases, and 13 bases lay outside the gene matches. There are 15 residues in the CDR3. The CDR3 sequence: CSVNGQAGEDTEAFF. The CDR3 nucleotides read TGCAGCGTCAATGGACAGGCGGGGGAGGACACTGAAGCTTTCTTT.

This clonotype was seen repeatedly, ten times or more. The chain links TRBV6-1 to TRBJ2-5; the match to TRBD1 covers 7 bases. Germline CDR1 and CDR2: MNHNS and SASEGT. CDR3 length: 15 amino acids. The V segment lost 6 bases and the J segment 4 bases; nucleotides outside the gene matches: 11. The CDR3 region has the DNA TGTGCCAGCAGCGATCCGGGACAGTCTCCAGAGACCCAGTACTTC. Amino acid sequence: CASSDPGQSPETQYF.

The sample holds many counts of this clonotype. The chain joins TRBV28 to TRBJ2-3, with 14 bases fitting TRBD2. Per the germline V gene, CDR1 is MDHEN and CDR2 is SYDVKM. The ends lost 2 bases at V and 11 bases at J; junction bases unmatched: 6. The CDR3 contains 15 residues. As DNA, the CDR3 is TGTGCCAGCAGTTTAACAGGGACTAGCGGGAGCGGGCAGTATTTT. This translates into CASSLTGTSGSGQYF.

The sample holds many counts of this clonotype. The germline gene is not matched at one end of the junction; a read error may be the cause. V usage is TRBV7-7 and J usage is TRBJ2-2, with 7 bases that match TRBD2. CDR3 length equals 15 residues. Germline CDR1 and CDR2: SSHAT and FNYEAQ (reference sequence). CDR3 nucleotide sequence: TGTGCTAGCAGGTCGGGAGGTATTGACACCGGGGAGCTGTTTTTT. Residues: CASRSGGIDTGELFF.

A few counts support this clonotype. This sequence joins TRBV20-1 and TRBJ1-1, with D unclear. Germline V lookup: CDR1 DFQATT, CDR2 SNEGSKA (reference sequence). There are 12 residues in the CDR3. Trimming took off 6 bases at V and 5 bases at J, with 13 bases between the two ends. The CDR3 DNA follows: TGCAGTGCCCGAACCGTTGGAACTGAAGCTTTCTTT. This gives the protein CSARTVGTEAFF.

CDR3: CASSETGTGLFRAFF. Here the CDR3 DNA reads TGTGCCAGCAGTGAAACCGGGACAGGGTTATTCCGAGCTTTCTTT. The rearrangement joins TRBV6-1 to TRBJ1-1, with 9 bases matching TRBD1. CDR3 length equals 15 residues. J was trimmed by 10 bases and V by 2 bases; bases with no gene match: 11. Germline V CDR1 and CDR2: MNHNS, SASEGT.

This clonotype was recorded many times. V usage is TRBV2 and J usage is TRBJ2-7, with TRBD1 identical over 9 bases. With 6 bases clipped from V and 6 bases from J, the junction kept 0 bases outside the gene matches. CDR3 size: 11 residues. Germline V gene lookup returns CDR1 SNHLY and CDR2 FYNNEI. CDR3 DNA: TGTGCCAGCAGGGACAGGGGCGAGCAGTACTTC. Its translation: CASRDRGEQYF.

The chain uses TRBV28 and TRBJ2-1; D perhaps matches TRBD2 (5 bases). The CDR3 is 15 residues long. V was cut by 3 bases and J by 0 bases, with 9 bases left in between. CDR1 MDHEN and CDR2 SYDVKM come from the germline V gene. The CDR3 nucleotides read TGTGCCAGCAGTTTTCCGAGGGTCTCCTACAATGAGCAGTTCTTC. Translated: CASSFPRVSYNEQFF.

This clonotype was seen many times. The V gene is TRBV28, the J gene TRBJ2-1; no definite D call. V was shortened by 5 bases and J by 0 bases, with 14 bases between the two germline ends. CDR1 is MDHEN and CDR2 is SYDVKM in the germline V gene. The CDR3 sequence is 16 residues long. The CDR3 nucleotides read TGTGCCAGCAGTCCCCTGACTCCTTTCTCCTACAATGAGCAGTTCTTC. Its translation: CASSPLTPFSYNEQFF.

The chain has TRBV6-2 or TRBV6-3 and TRBJ2-1; 10 bases are shared with TRBD1. The V segment lost 3 bases and the J segment 8 bases; nucleotides outside the gene matches: 7. CDR1 is MNHEY, CDR2 SVGEGT, per germline. This CDR3 region has 15 residues. The CDR3 DNA sequence: TGTGCCAGCAGTTATCGGGGGACAGGGGCGGATGAGCAGTTCTTC. Translated, it gives CASSYRGTGADEQFF.